Presented here are 32 T cell receptor beta chains from one specimen sequenced in a study of cytomegalovirus exposure and HLA in healthy donors. Use of 60 Vbeta and 13 Jbeta primers characterized the PCR. Sequenced by immunoSEQ multiplex PCR; TCRdb stores in-frame clones only, minus some. The sample lists about 180,000 clones, 65% to 80% occurring once. The sample consisted of PBMCs. These receptors came from a woman aged 35 to 49 in good health and CMV-seronegative.

V usage is TRBV28 and J usage is TRBJ1-1; 9 bases align to TRBD1. The CDR3 covers 12 residues. Trimming removed 6 bases from V and 11 bases from J; junction bases left unmatched: 7. The germline gives CDR1 MDHEN, CDR2 SYDVKM. In DNA form, the CDR3 reads TGTGCCAGCAGCGTGGACAGGGGACACGCTTTCTTT. This translates into CASSVDRGHAFF. The full variable domain, completed using reference TRBV28 and TRBJ1-1, is DVKVTQSSRYLVKRTGEKVFLECVQDMDHENMFWYRQDPGLGLRLIYFSYDVKMKEKGDIPEGYSVSREKKERFSLILESASTNQTSMYLCASSVDRGHAFFGQGTRLTVV.

CDR3: CASSGRTGAGNTIYF. DNA of the CDR3: TGTGCCAGCAGCGGAAGGACAGGGGCTGGAAACACCATATATTTT. The chain links TRBV9 to TRBJ1-3, with TRBD1 matching 9 bases. The V and J ends lost 3 bases and 2 bases, in that order; junction bases with no gene match: 3. Germline CDR1 is SGDLS and CDR2 is YYNGEE. The CDR3 has 15 residues.

This clone came up once. The gene calls are TRBV28 and TRBJ2-7; D might be TRBD2 (5 bases). V was trimmed by 8 bases and J by 6 bases, leaving 14 bases between them. This CDR3 has 12 amino acids. Germline V CDR1 and CDR2: MDHEN, SYDVKM. The CDR3 DNA reads TGTGCCAGCCACCGAACCGAGGGCGAGCAGTACTTC. Translating gives CASHRTEGEQYF. The whole variable domain, filled in from reference TRBV28 and TRBJ2-7, reads DVKVTQSSRYLVKRTGEKVFLECVQDMDHENMFWYRQDPGLGLRLIYFSYDVKMKEKGDIPEGYSVSREKKERFSLILESASTNQTSMYLCASHRTEGEQYFGPGTRLTVT.

The gene calls are TRBV27 and TRBJ1-2; D is undetermined. Germline-derived CDR1 and CDR2 are MNHEY and SMNVEV (reference sequence). Trimming stripped 2 bases from V and 4 bases from J, with 11 bases between. CDR3 length equals 14 residues. CDR3 region: CASSLLPQAYGYTF. CDR3 coding DNA: TGTGCCAGCAGTTTACTTCCGCAAGCCTATGGCTACACCTTC.

As DNA, the CDR3 is TGTGCCAGCAGACCACCGACAGGGTCGAACACTGAAGCTTTCTTT. Its translation: CASRPPTGSNTEAFF. The chain uses TRBV28 and TRBJ1-1, with 7 nucleotides matching TRBD1. V lost 6 bases and J lost 1; bases outside the gene matches: 8. The CDR3 has 15 amino acids. CDR1 and CDR2 (germline): MDHEN, SYDVKM.

This sequence joins TRBV7-9 and TRBJ1-4, with a possible D match to TRBD1 (6 bases). The CDR3 totals 15 residues. Germline V gene lookup returns CDR1 SEHNR and CDR2 FQNEAQ (reference sequence). V lost 4 bases and J lost 4, with 13 bases in between. In DNA form, the CDR3 reads TGTGCCAGCAGCTCCCCTGGGGGCCGTAATGAAAAACTGTTTTTT. This encodes CASSSPGGRNEKLFF.

The V and J genes are TRBV19 and TRBJ1-5; TRBD1 aligns across 7 bases. CDR3 size: 12 residues. With 10 bases clipped from V and 2 bases from J, the junction kept 2 bases outside the gene matches. Germline loops: CDR1 LNHDA, CDR2 SQIVND (reference sequence). DNA for the CDR3: TGTGCCACCGGACAGGGCAATCAGCCCCAGCATTTT. Amino acids: CATGQGNQPQHF.

J is TRBJ1-2 and V is TRBV28; tentatively, D is TRBD1 (5 bases). The CDR3 is 13 residues long. Germline V gene lookup returns CDR1 MDHEN and CDR2 SYDVKM. Trimming removed 10 bases at V and 4 bases at J, with 16 bases between. As DNA, the CDR3 is TGTGCCATCCTTTTAGACAGCTCCTATGGCTACACCTTC. As protein: CAILLDSSYGYTF.

About this clone itself: Its ends do not fully match the called genes, so a read error is possible. This chain joins TRBV7-9 and TRBJ2-7; TRBD1 is a possible D gene (5 bases). Per germline, CDR1 SEHNR and CDR2 FQNEAQ (reference sequence). The CDR3 runs 11 residues. The chain's CDR3 is CASSLGARQHF. The DNA of the CDR3 is TGTGCCAGCAGCTTAGGGGCCCGACAGCACTTC.

This chain links TRBV2 with TRBJ1-6; D unclear. Germline CDR1 is SNHLY and CDR2 is FYNNEI. The CDR3 runs 12 residues. V was cut by 6 bases and J by 3 bases, with 3 bases left in between. The CDR3 loop is CASSNYNSPLHF. The CDR3 bases are TGTGCCAGCAGCAACTATAATTCACCCCTCCACTTT. Together with reference TRBV2 and TRBJ1-6, the CDR3 gives the full variable domain: EPEVTQTPSHQVTQMGQEVILRCVPISNHLYFYWYRQILGQKVEFLVSFYNNEISEKSEIFDDQFSVERPDGSNFTLKIRSTKLEDSAMYFCASSNYNSPLHFGNGTRLTVT.

CDR3 in amino acids: CASSQGSGQGAGEQYF. The CDR3 DNA is TGCGCCAGCAGCCAAGGTTCCGGACAGGGGGCTGGGGAGCAGTACTTC. The chain links TRBV4-1 to TRBJ2-7; 11 bases fit TRBD1. Looked up from germline, CDR1 is MGHRA and CDR2 is YSYEKL. Germline trimming cut 1 base from V and 7 bases from J; bases unmatched to any gene: 9. This CDR3 contains 16 residues.

The rearrangement joins TRBV4-3 to TRBJ2-5; 12 nucleotides agree with TRBD2. The tail of the sequence fits TRBJ2-7 better, so the J call may be wrong. CDR1 LGHNA and CDR2 YSLEER come from the germline V gene. The CDR3 loop spans 15 amino acids. In DNA, the CDR3 is TGCGCCAGCAGCCTACGACTAGCGGGAGCTTACGAGCAGTACTTC. This codes for CASSLRLAGAYEQYF.

This sequence joins TRBV5-4 and TRBJ1-1, with D perhaps matching TRBD1 (5 bases). V was pared by 4 bases and J by 7 bases, with 14 bases between. The V gene's germline CDR1 is SGHNT and CDR2 YYREEE (reference sequence). The CDR3 is made up of 13 amino acids. The CDR3 loop is CASSPRRDSEAFF. CDR3 DNA: TGTGCCAGCAGCCCGCGAAGAGACAGTGAAGCTTTCTTT.

This chain joins TRBV9 and TRBJ1-3; 7 bases fit TRBD1. V trimming: 4 bases; J trimming: 5 bases; junction bases outside the gene matches: 18. The germline V gene has CDR1 SGDLS and CDR2 YYNGEE. The CDR3 is 18 amino acids. In nucleotides, the CDR3 is TGTGCCAGCAGCTCAACGCACCGAGGGGGCCGCTTTCGAAACACCATATATTTT. Its protein product is CASSSTHRGGRFRNTIYF.

V is TRBV5-5 and J is TRBJ1-5; D is undetermined. The V end was cut by 4 bases, the J end by 6 bases, with 14 bases between. The CDR3 has 14 amino acids. Germline loops: CDR1 SGHKS, CDR2 YYEKEE (reference sequence). CDR3 sequence (DNA): TGTGCCAGCAGCCCGGACCCCGGGAGTCAGCCCCAGCATTTT. Amino acid sequence: CASSPDPGSQPQHF.

The table lists this clone with a few counts. J is TRBJ2-7 and V is TRBV4-1; 9 bases are shared with TRBD2. Germline trimming cut 3 bases from V and 1 base from J; bases unmatched to any gene: 7. Germline values: CDR1 MGHRA, CDR2 YSYEKL. The CDR3 sequence is 16 residues long. The CDR3 spells CASSHPPTSGSYEQYF. In DNA, the CDR3 is TGCGCCAGCAGCCATCCTCCGACTAGCGGTTCCTACGAGCAGTACTTC.

V usage is TRBV6-6 and J usage is TRBJ2-2; maybe TRBD1 (5 bases). This CDR3 region has 15 residues. Germline CDR1 and CDR2: MNHNY and SVGAGI (reference sequence). V lost 1 base, J lost 2 bases, and 8 bases lay in between. Here the CDR3 reads CASSYFRTNTGELFF. The CDR3, as DNA: TGTGCCAGCAGTTACTTTAGGACAAACACCGGGGAGCTGTTTTTT.

J is TRBJ1-1 and V is TRBV9, with D possibly TRBD1 on 6 matching bases. The V gene lost 4 bases and the J gene lost 6 bases, with 22 bases spanning the gap. The germline CDR1 and CDR2 sequences are SGDLS and YYNGEE. This CDR3 spans 16 amino acids. The CDR3 coding sequence is TGTGCCAGCAGCCATGGGGGCCGGGGCCGGGGGGCTGAAGCTTTCTTT. This gives the protein CASSHGGRGRGAEAFF.

The chain employs TRBV10-3 and TRBJ2-3, with a weak D call TRBD1 (5 bases). This CDR3 spans 15 amino acids. V shed 4 bases and J shed 4 bases, with 15 bases lying between them. Germline CDR1 ENHRY, CDR2 SYGVKD. The CDR3 DNA reads as TGTGCCATCAGTGGGGGCCGGTATATGTCAGATACGCAGTATTTT. Its translation is CAISGGRYMSDTQYF.

As DNA, the CDR3 is TGTGCCAGCAGCTACCTGAAGGGGAGGGGGAGGGCAGATACGCAGTATTTT. This sequence encodes CASSYLKGRGRADTQYF. The chain uses TRBV11-2 and TRBJ2-3, with a tentative D call TRBD2 (7 bases). Per germline, CDR1 SGHAT and CDR2 FQNNGV. There are 17 residues in the CDR3. V dropped 4 bases and J dropped 4 bases, with 21 bases sitting between them.

This rearrangement joins TRBV11-3 to TRBJ1-1; TRBD1 might be the D (6 bases). The CDR3 loop spans 13 amino acids. Trimming removed 7 bases at V and 5 bases at J, with 14 bases between. The V gene's germline CDR1 is SGHNT and CDR2 YENEEA. The CDR3 DNA reads as TGTGCCAGCACCTACAGGGAAGGGACTGAAGCTTTCTTT. This translates into CASTYREGTEAFF.

The chain carries TRBV7-2 and TRBJ2-5; 8 bases are shared with TRBD2. V was clipped by 3 bases and J by 5 bases; unmatched bases: 5. Looked up from germline, CDR1 is SGHTA and CDR2 is FQGNSA. The CDR3 has 14 residues. CDR3 sequence (DNA): TGTGCCAGCAGCTTGAGCGGGGGCCGGGAGACCCAGTACTTC. Translating gives CASSLSGGRETQYF.

This clone occurred a few times. The gene calls are TRBV5-1 and TRBJ2-3, with 12 positions matching TRBD2. This CDR3 is 15 amino acids long. Germline CDR1 and CDR2: SGHRS and YFSETQ. J lost 3 bases, V lost 4 bases, and 3 bases had no gene match. The CDR3 DNA reads as TGCGCCAGCAGCGCTAGCGGGAGGGTGACAGATACGCAGTATTTT. It translates to CASSASGRVTDTQYF.

This rearrangement joins TRBV6-1 to TRBJ2-7; D possibly corresponds to TRBD1 (6 bases). V was trimmed by 2 bases and J by 6 bases, leaving 14 bases between them. CDR1 and CDR2 from the germline V gene are MNHNS and SASEGT. The CDR3 runs to 14 residues. The CDR3 sequence is CASSENREGSEQYF. The CDR3 nucleotides read TGTGCCAGCAGTGAAAACAGGGAAGGGAGCGAGCAGTACTTC.

The V call is TRBV14, the J call TRBJ2-7; D gene unclear. V lost 1 base, J lost 0 bases, and 4 bases lay in between. From germline, CDR1 is SGHDN and CDR2 FVKESK. This CDR3 is 13 amino acids long. This CDR3 is CASSQVSSYEQYF. CDR3 sequence (DNA): TGTGCCAGCAGCCAAGTCAGCTCCTACGAGCAGTACTTC. Combining the CDR3 with reference TRBV14 and TRBJ2-7 gives the whole variable domain EAGVTQFPSHSVIEKGQTVTLRCDPISGHDNLYWYRRVMGKEIKFLLHFVKESKQDESGMPNNRFLAERTGGTYSTLKVQPAELEDSGVYFCASSQVSSYEQYFGPGTRLTVT.

The V and J genes are TRBV19 and TRBJ2-3; maybe TRBD1 (5 bases). V was cut by 9 bases and J by 3 bases, with 28 bases left in between. Germline CDR1 reads LNHDA; CDR2 reads SQIVND (reference sequence). CDR3 size: 18 residues. CDR3 sequence: CASNPGFSTVLLTDTQYF. CDR3 nucleotides: TGTGCCAGCAACCCAGGGTTTAGCACCGTCCTGCTGACAGATACGCAGTATTTT.

The chain carries TRBV2 and TRBJ2-7; TRBD2 matches at 7 bases. The CDR3 sequence is 13 residues long. Germline-derived CDR1 and CDR2 are SNHLY and FYNNEI. The V and J ends lost 10 bases and 2 bases, in that order; junction bases with no gene match: 8. CDR3 protein: CATGRTSPYEQYF. The CDR3 nucleotides read TGTGCCACAGGCCGGACTAGTCCCTACGAGCAGTACTTC.

The chain couples TRBV4-1 to TRBJ1-2, with D unresolved. The CDR3 has 15 residues. Germline V gene sequence: CDR1 MGHRA, CDR2 YSYEKL. Trimming shortened V by 1 base and J by 5 bases, and 14 bases separated the two germline ends. In DNA, the CDR3 is TGCGCCAGCAGCCAAGTCGGGTCGGGAGGGTATGGCTACACCTTC. This translates into CASSQVGSGGYGYTF.

The V call is TRBV27, the J call TRBJ1-1, with 8 bases matching TRBD1. After removal of 5 bases from V and 0 bases from J, the junction contained 8 bases not matched to a gene. CDR1 and CDR2 from the germline V gene are MNHEY and SMNVEV (reference sequence). This CDR3 is built from 16 residues. CDR3: CASSPRTGKLNTEAFF. CDR3 bases: TGTGCCAGCAGTCCGCGGACAGGGAAGCTGAACACTGAAGCTTTCTTT.

The chain combines TRBV5-4 with TRBJ2-1, with 9 bases lining up with TRBD2. The CDR3 contains 16 residues. The ends lost 0 bases at V and 6 bases at J; junction bases unmatched: 7. CDR1 and CDR2 from the germline V gene are SGHNT and YYREEE (reference sequence). In nucleotides, the CDR3 is TGTGCCAGCAGCTTGGTGGGACTAGCATCCCCCAATGAGCAGTTCTTC. Its protein is CASSLVGLASPNEQFF. The complete variable domain, with remaining parts taken from reference TRBV5-4 and TRBJ2-1, reads ETGVTQSPTHLIKTRGQQVTLRCSSQSGHNTVSWYQQALGQGPQFIFQYYREEENGRGNFPPRFSGLQFPNYSSELNVNALELDDSALYLCASSLVGLASPNEQFFGPGTRLTVL.

The chain employs TRBV9 and TRBJ2-7; D possibly corresponds to TRBD2 (5 bases). The CDR3 covers 13 residues. The ends were cut back, 0 bases at V and 5 bases at J, with 9 bases in the middle. Germline V gene sequence: CDR1 SGDLS, CDR2 YYNGEE. The chain's CDR3 is CASSVVSADEQYF. The CDR3 nucleotides are TGTGCCAGCAGCGTAGTCTCAGCGGACGAGCAGTACTTC.

A remark on this clone: Other DNA sequences in this sample translate to the same CDR3. Here the CDR3 reads CSVADTEAFF. The DNA for the CDR3 is TGCAGCGTTGCAGACACTGAAGCTTTCTTT. V is TRBV29-1 and J is TRBJ1-1; unclear D gene. Germline V CDR1 and CDR2: SQVTM, ANQGSEA. The CDR3 length is 10 residues. Trimming cost V 4 bases and J 3 bases, with 3 bases left between them. Together with reference TRBV29-1 and TRBJ1-1, the CDR3 gives the full variable domain: SAVISQKPSRDICQRGTSLTIQCQVDSQVTMMFWYRQQPGQSLTLIATANQGSEATYESGFVIDKFPISRPNLTFSTLTVSNMSPEDSSIYLCSVADTEAFFGQGTRLTVV.